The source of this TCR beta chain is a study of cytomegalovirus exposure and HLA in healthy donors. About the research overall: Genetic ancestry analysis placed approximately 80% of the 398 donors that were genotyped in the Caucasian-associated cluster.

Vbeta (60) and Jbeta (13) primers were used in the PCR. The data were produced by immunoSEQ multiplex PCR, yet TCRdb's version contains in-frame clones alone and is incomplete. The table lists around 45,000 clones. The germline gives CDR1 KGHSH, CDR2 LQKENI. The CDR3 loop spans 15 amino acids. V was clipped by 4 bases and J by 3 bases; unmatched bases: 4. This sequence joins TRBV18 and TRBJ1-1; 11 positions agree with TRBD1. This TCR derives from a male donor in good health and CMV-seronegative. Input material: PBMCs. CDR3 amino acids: CASSRTGGMDTEAFF. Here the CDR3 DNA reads TGTGCCAGCTCACGGACAGGGGGCATGGACACTGAAGCTTTCTTT.